Listed below are T cell receptor beta chains from one sample, sequenced in a study of vaccination and CD4 T cells after COVID-19. These TCRs' antigens remain unknown. TCRdb reanalysed the PCR reads using MiXCR and keeps one entry per CDR3 protein. The sample includes 15,000 to 25,000 distinct CDR3 sequences, 30% to 40% of them seen just once. The sequencing input was cultured CD4+ T cells from blood. The source is a human donor with COVID-19. CDR3s include the opening cysteine and the closing phenylalanine or tryptophan. The D gene is left open where the match is weak. Some rows mark clone size as missing; the rest say once, few, many or name a class of expanded clone.

15	few	TRBJ2-1	TRBV27	TRBD2	TGTGCCAGCAGTTTTGACGGGGGGGCCTACAATGAGCAGTTCTTC	CASSFDGGAYNEQFF
15	few	TRBJ2-3	TRBV7-9	TRBD1	TGTGCCAGCAGCTACCAGGGGGTTCCCACAGATACGCAGTATTTT	CASSYQGVPTDTQYF
15	.	TRBJ2-7	TRBV7-2	TRBD2	TGTGCCAGCAGCTTTACTAGCGGGGGGACCTACGAGCAGTACTTC	CASSFTSGGTYEQYF
16	.	TRBJ2-7	TRBV15	TRBD2	TGTGCCACCAGCAGGGACTTAGGACTAGTTGCGGACGAGCAGTACTTC	CATSRDLGLVADEQYF
16	few	TRBJ2-3	TRBV24-1	.	TGTGCCACCGCCCTAGGGCGGGGCCCCAACACAGATACGCAGTATTTT	CATALGRGPNTDTQYF
14	.	TRBJ2-2	TRBV20-1	.	TGCAGTGCTAATCGCCCAGGGGGGACCGGGGAGCTGTTTTTT	CSANRPGGTGELFF
13	.	TRBJ2-7	TRBV6-1	TRBD2	TGTGCCTGCGAAGAGACTAGCGGCTACGAGCAGTACTTC	CACEETSGYEQYF
11	.	TRBJ2-7	TRBV19	.	TGTGCCCCAGTCCGGGTGGACGAGCAGTACTTC	CAPVRVDEQYF
13	.	TRBJ1-4	TRBV10-3	.	TGTGCCATCAAGTCCGCAACTAATGAAAAACTGTTTTTT	CAIKSATNEKLFF
13	.	TRBJ1-1	TRBV28	.	TGTGCCAGCAGTTTCCGCGACAGGACTGAAGCTTTCTTT	CASSFRDRTEAFF
12	.	TRBJ1-2	TRBV7-2	.	TGTGCCAGCAGCTTTCAGGGGTATGGCTACACCTTC	CASSFQGYGYTF
13	few	TRBJ1-4	TRBV7-2	TRBD1	TGTGCCAGCAGCTTAGGTCGGGACAGGGAACTGTTTTTT	CASSLGRDRELFF
15	.	TRBJ2-4	TRBV20-1	.	TGCAGTGCTAGCATGAAACAGGGTCGCGAAAACATTCAGTACTTC	CSASMKQGRENIQYF
13	few	TRBJ2-7	TRBV4-2	.	TGTGCCAGCAGCCAAGTAGGGGGGGTCGAGCAGTACTTC	CASSQVGGVEQYF
15	few	TRBJ2-1	TRBV27	TRBD1	TGTGCCAGCAGCGTCCGGGACAGGGGGCGAGAGGAGCAGTTCTTC	CASSVRDRGREEQFF
15	.	TRBJ2-7	TRBV27	TRBD1	TGTGCCAGCAGTATGACCTATGGACAGGGTTACGAGCAGTACTTC	CASSMTYGQGYEQYF
12	.	TRBJ2-3	TRBV11-2	.	TGTGCCAGCAGCTCACAAGCAGATACGCAGTATTTT	CASSSQADTQYF
14	few	TRBJ2-2	TRBV10-3	.	TGTGCCGCCACGACAGAGCCGAACACCGGGGAGCTGTTTTTT	CAATTEPNTGELFF
22	.	TRBJ2-6	TRBV7-9	TRBD2	TGTGCCAGCAGCTCCCCGCGGCGACTAGCGGAGGATCCGACCTCTGGGGCCAACGTCCTGACTTTC	CASSSPRRLAEDPTSGANVLTF
15	few	TRBJ2-3	TRBV24-1	TRBD2	TGTGCCACCAGTGATTTGGGGGGGGGCACAGATACGCAGTATTTT	CATSDLGGGTDTQYF
12	few	TRBJ1-5	TRBV20-1	.	TGCAGTGCTAGAACAGAGAATCAGCCCCAGCATTTT	CSARTENQPQHF
17	.	TRBJ1-3	TRBV19	TRBD1	TGTGCCAGTAGTAGCGGACAGGTCTGGGACTCTGGAAACACCATATATTTT	CASSSGQVWDSGNTIYF
15	.	TRBJ1-1	TRBV20-1	TRBD1	TGCAGTGCTAGAAAGAGTGGGACAGGGGCCACTGAAGCTTTCTTT	CSARKSGTGATEAFF
16	.	TRBJ2-1	TRBV5-1	TRBD2	TGCGCCAGCAGCTCTGGACTAGCGGGGGGAAACAATGAGCAGTTCTTC	CASSSGLAGGNNEQFF
15	few	TRBJ1-2	TRBV6-1	.	TGTGCCAGCAGTGAAAATACCGTGGGGACCTATGGCTACACCTTC	CASSENTVGTYGYTF
17	.	TRBJ1-1	TRBV2	.	TGTGCCAGCAGATGGGAGGAGGGGTTGTACGTACCCACTGAAGCTTTCTTT	CASRWEEGLYVPTEAFF
16	.	TRBJ1-5	TRBV19	.	TGTGCCAGTAGTGCGCGACAGCAGGTTAGCAATCAGCCCCAGCATTTT	CASSARQQVSNQPQHF